Listed here are 14 T cell receptor beta chains from one sample, sequenced in a study of PD-1 blockade in mismatch repair-deficient tumors. Using immunoSEQ multiplex PCR, the repertoire was profiled, and TCRdb retains in-frame clones only, with some absent. Altogether about 34,000 clones are present, 80% being singletons, with the ten largest covering 3% to 4%. The sequencing here drew on PBMCs, taken roughly 6 weeks after starting pembrolizumab. The receptors stem from an adult with mismatch repair-deficient cancer.

V usage is TRBV18 and J usage is TRBJ2-1; weak D call: TRBD1 (5 bases). V was pared by 3 bases and J by 6 bases, with 9 bases between. CDR3 length: 13 residues. Germline CDR1 KGHSH, CDR2 LQKENI. The CDR3 coding sequence is TGTGCCAGCTCACCCCTGGGGCCCAATGAGCAGTTCTTC. Translation gives CASSPLGPNEQFF.

The genes are TRBV2 and TRBJ2-1; 8 nucleotides line up with TRBD2. Trimming at V came to 2 bases and at J to 9 bases, leaving 6 bases not matched to a gene. Germline V lookup: CDR1 SNHLY, CDR2 FYNNEI. The CDR3 contains 14 residues. CDR3 bases: TGTGCCAGCAGTGAATGGGGAGCGGGAGTTGAGCAGTTCTTC. Its translation: CASSEWGAGVEQFF.

V is TRBV5-1 and J is TRBJ2-5, with 10 bases aligning to TRBD2. Germline assignment: CDR1 SGHRS and CDR2 YFSETQ. The CDR3 spans 17 residues. V shed 5 bases, J shed 1 base, and the junction held 11 bases outside the gene matches. CDR3: CASSRASGSSLQETQYF. As DNA, the CDR3 is TGCGCCAGCAGTAGGGCTAGCGGGAGTTCCCTCCAAGAGACCCAGTACTTC.

The rearrangement uses TRBV28 and TRBJ2-7, with 12 bases fitting TRBD1. There are 15 residues in the CDR3. J was trimmed by 5 bases and V by 5 bases; bases with no gene match: 7. From germline, CDR1 is MDHEN and CDR2 SYDVKM. CDR3 protein: CASSLAGTGGNEQYF. CDR3 nucleotides: TGTGCCAGCAGTCTCGCCGGGACAGGGGGCAACGAGCAGTACTTC.

The rearrangement uses TRBV15 and TRBJ2-1; TRBD2 matches 7 bases. J lost 7 bases, V lost 5 bases, and 8 bases had no gene match. This CDR3 has 14 residues. Germline V CDR1 and CDR2: LNHNV, YYDKDF (reference sequence). The CDR3 sequence: CATSLSGTINEQFF. Here the CDR3 DNA reads TGTGCCACCAGCCTGTCCGGGACTATAAATGAGCAGTTCTTC.

V gene TRBV28 combines with J gene TRBJ1-2; a weak D match, TRBD1 (5 bases). Germline values: CDR1 MDHEN, CDR2 SYDVKM. Trimming pared 3 bases from V and 7 bases from J, leaving 9 bases between. This CDR3 has 12 amino acids. CDR3 amino acids: CASSLGRGGYTF. CDR3 DNA: TGTGCCAGCAGTTTGGGGAGGGGTGGCTACACCTTC.

This chain connects TRBV7-2 to TRBJ1-3; D is undetermined. Trimming left V 5 bases short and J 0 bases short, with 11 bases between. Germline CDR1 is SGHTA and CDR2 is FQGNSA. CDR3 length equals 15 residues. The CDR3 protein is CASSQDSSSGNTIYF. In DNA, the CDR3 is TGTGCCAGCAGCCAGGACTCAAGCTCTGGAAACACCATATATTTT.

The chain joins TRBV4-1 to TRBJ2-5, with 9 positions matching TRBD2. Germline V gene data show CDR1 as MGHRA and CDR2 as YSYEKL. The CDR3 runs 15 residues. Losses at the gene ends were 4 bases for V and 2 bases for J; bases not matched to a gene: 5. The CDR3 bases are TGCGCCAGCAGCCCACCTAGCGGGGAACAAGAGACCCAGTACTTC. Translating gives CASSPPSGEQETQYF.

The DNA for the CDR3 is TGTGCCAGCTCACCATTCGCGGCGGGGAACACCGGGGAGCTGTTTTTT. Residues: CASSPFAAGNTGELFF. The chain uses TRBV18 and TRBJ2-2, with D possibly TRBD2 on 5 matching bases. Looked up from germline, CDR1 is KGHSH and CDR2 is LQKENI. V shed 2 bases and J shed 1 base, with 11 bases lying between them. The CDR3 loop spans 16 amino acids.

This chain links TRBV9 with TRBJ2-4, with 7 nucleotides matching TRBD1. J was trimmed by 8 bases and V by 4 bases; bases with no gene match: 9. There are 14 residues in the CDR3. The germline gives CDR1 SGDLS, CDR2 YYNGEE. CDR3 protein: CASSSRTGTDIQYF. The CDR3 nucleotides are TGTGCCAGCAGCTCCCGGACAGGAACCGACATTCAGTACTTC.

The chain joins TRBV28 to TRBJ2-3, with 8 bases fitting TRBD1. The CDR3 has 14 amino acids. J was trimmed by 3 bases and V by 6 bases; bases with no gene match: 5. Per the germline V gene, CDR1 is MDHEN and CDR2 is SYDVKM. In nucleotides, the CDR3 is TGTGCCAGCAGGGACAGGGCGGGAACAGATACGCAGTATTTT. Translated: CASRDRAGTDTQYF.

With respect to this clone: One junction end disagrees with the germline gene, perhaps due to a read error. The chain's CDR3 is CASSLGEGTDTQYF. The CDR3, as DNA: TGTGCTAGCAGCTTGGGGGAGGGCACAGATACGCAGTATTTT. This chain connects TRBV7-7 to TRBJ2-3, with D maybe TRBD2 (6 bases). Germline CDR1 and CDR2: SSHAT and FNYEAQ (reference sequence). The CDR3 is 14 amino acids.

The rearrangement links TRBV18 to TRBJ1-1; D remains unclear. The CDR3 has 13 residues. Trimming left V 2 bases short and J 11 bases short, with 15 bases between. The germline CDR1 and CDR2 sequences are KGHSH and LQKENI. CDR3 DNA: TGTGCCAGCTCACCAGCACAACCCGACGGGGCTTTCTTT. Residues: CASSPAQPDGAFF.

This clone was counted a few times. This chain uses TRBV5-1 with TRBJ1-1; D remains ambiguous. CDR3 size: 13 residues. Germline values: CDR1 SGHRS, CDR2 YFSETQ. Trimming removed 0 bases from V and 0 bases from J, with 3 bases in between. The CDR3 loop is CASSLDLNTEAFF. CDR3 DNA sequence: TGCGCCAGCAGCTTGGACTTGAACACTGAAGCTTTCTTT.